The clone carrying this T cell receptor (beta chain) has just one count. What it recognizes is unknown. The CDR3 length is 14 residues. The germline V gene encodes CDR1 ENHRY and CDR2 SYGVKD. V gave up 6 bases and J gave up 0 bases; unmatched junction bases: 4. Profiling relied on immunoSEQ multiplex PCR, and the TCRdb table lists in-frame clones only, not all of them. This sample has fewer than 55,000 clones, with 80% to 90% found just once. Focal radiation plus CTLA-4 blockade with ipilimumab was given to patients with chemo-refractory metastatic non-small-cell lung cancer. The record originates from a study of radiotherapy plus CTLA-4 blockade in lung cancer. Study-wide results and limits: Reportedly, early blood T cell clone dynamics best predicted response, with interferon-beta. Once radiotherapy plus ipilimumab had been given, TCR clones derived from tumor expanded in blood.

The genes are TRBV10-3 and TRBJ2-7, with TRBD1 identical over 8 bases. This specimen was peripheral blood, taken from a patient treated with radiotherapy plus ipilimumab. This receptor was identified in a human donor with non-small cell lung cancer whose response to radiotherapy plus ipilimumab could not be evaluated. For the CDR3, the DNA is TGTGCCATCAGGGAGACAGGGGTCTCCTACGAGCAGTACTTC. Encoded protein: CAIRETGVSYEQYF.